This T cell receptor beta chain was sequenced during a study of blood T cells in healthy people across ages. Findings of the study overall: Possibly confounding the expanded clonotype changes was the fact that donor CMV status was unknown.

With a J-beta primer mix and a sample-barcoded 5' primer, a second PCR ran about 7 to 12 cycles. TCRdb called the 5' RACE reads again in MiXCR, with one record for every CDR3 protein. The sample lists fewer than 2,000,000 distinct CDR3 sequences, approximately 39% occurring once. This clonotype was seen a few times. Its antigen remains unknown. The CDR3 extends over 16 amino acids. CDR1 and CDR2 (germline): SGHAT, FQDESV (reference sequence). V trimming: 8 bases; J trimming: 2 bases; junction bases outside the gene matches: 13. Sample: blood. This receptor was identified in a human donor in good health. This chain joins TRBV11-1 and TRBJ2-5, with TRBD1 matching over 8 bases. The CDR3 region has the DNA TGTGCCAGCCAGCCTCGAAGAGGGACAGGACAAGAGACCCAGTACTTC. Its translation: CASQPRRGTGQETQYF.